This paragraph reports one T cell receptor (beta chain). The data stem from a study of naive and memory T cell subsets. Germline V gene lookup returns CDR1 KGHSH and CDR2 LQKENI. V was pared by 3 bases and J by 3 bases, with 3 bases of the junction left unmatched. CDR3 length: 14 amino acids. Blood and skin TCR RNA was reverse transcribed with alpha and beta constant primers. TCRdb reprocessed the 5' RACE reads with MiXCR, giving one entry per CDR3 protein. The sample lists some 22,000 distinct CDR3 sequences, about 4% occurring once. Whole-blood samples were approximately 2.6 ml of peripheral blood from healthy adult volunteers. TCR cDNA received a 3' ligated oligonucleotide that carried a UMI.

This chain uses TRBV18 with TRBJ2-3; TRBD2 matches 7 bases. The clonotype comes from a male donor in good health. CDR3 nucleotides: TGTGCCAGCTCACCGGGGACTACTACAGATACGCAGTATTTT. This codes for CASSPGTTTDTQYF.